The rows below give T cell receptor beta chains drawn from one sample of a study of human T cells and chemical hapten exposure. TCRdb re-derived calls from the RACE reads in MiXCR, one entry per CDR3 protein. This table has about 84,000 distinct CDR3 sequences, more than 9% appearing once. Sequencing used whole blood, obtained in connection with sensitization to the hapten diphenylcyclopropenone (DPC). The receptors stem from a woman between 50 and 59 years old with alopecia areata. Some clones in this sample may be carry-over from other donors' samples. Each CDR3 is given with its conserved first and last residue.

CDR3: CSGTGTANTGELFF; V: TRBV29-1; J: TRBJ2-2
CDR3: CASSLEGFLTDTQYF; V: TRBV7-9; J: TRBJ2-3
CDR3: CASTYSVGETQYF; V: TRBV7-7; J: TRBJ2-5
CDR3: CASSPSGRGSGNTIYF; V: TRBV18; J: TRBJ1-3
CDR3: CSGGETEQFF; V: TRBV29-1; J: TRBJ2-1
CDR3: CASSLGGLAGAGSHEQFF; V: TRBV7-6; J: TRBJ2-1
CDR3: CASRRDNYGYTF; V: TRBV28; J: TRBJ1-2
CDR3: CASTLELTSGAVYF; V: TRBV7-2; J: TRBJ2-5
CDR3: CASSLGGEADTQYF; V: TRBV28; J: TRBJ2-3
CDR3: CASSLGQGAAGANVLTF; V: TRBV5-1; J: TRBJ2-6
CDR3: CASSHLGQGVQETQYF; V: TRBV5-5; J: TRBJ2-5
CDR3: CSAKAWETQYF; V: TRBV20-1; J: TRBJ2-5
CDR3: CASSAVENYEQYF; V: TRBV5-1; J: TRBJ2-7
CDR3: CASGRHAGQEANTGELFF; V: TRBV10-2; J: TRBJ2-2
CDR3: CASSHLLAGADTQYF; V: TRBV5-5; J: TRBJ2-3
CDR3: CASSIPRQAQETQYF; V: TRBV7-9; J: TRBJ2-5
CDR3: CASGLASRPNYGYTF; V: TRBV12-5; J: TRBJ1-2
CDR3: CASRAGFGNQPQHF; V: TRBV3-1; J: TRBJ1-5
CDR3: CASSLFSGTSSYNEQFF; V: TRBV7-6; J: TRBJ2-1
CDR3: CASSSLDRGPDSPLHF; V: TRBV5-1; J: TRBJ1-6
CDR3: CASSLSSGANVLTF; V: TRBV28; J: TRBJ2-6
CDR3: CASSHGGQGYGYTF; V: TRBV7-9; J: TRBJ1-2
CDR3: CASSLEEGPMQTQYF; V: TRBV11-2; J: TRBJ2-5
CDR3: CASSVAGHTEAFF; V: TRBV9; J: TRBJ1-1
CDR3: CSVDRAGATEAFF; V: TRBV29-1; J: TRBJ1-1
CDR3: CASSDPQGAYFGYTF; V: TRBV27; J: TRBJ1-2
CDR3: CASSRRESTDTQYF; V: TRBV5-1; J: TRBJ2-3
CDR3: CASGLTTEQFF; V: TRBV10-2; J: TRBJ2-1
CDR3: CASSLAAGLYGYTF; V: TRBV5-1; J: TRBJ1-2
CDR3: CASSYGQSEAFF; V: TRBV5-1; J: TRBJ1-1
CDR3: CASSLGQGRVEQYF; V: TRBV7-2; J: TRBJ2-7
CDR3: CASSRDTGTEAFF; V: TRBV4-3; J: TRBJ1-1
CDR3: CASSLQGYEQYF; V: TRBV18; J: TRBJ2-7
CDR3: CASSLEAQGSQPFF; V: TRBV7-9; J: TRBJ1-1
CDR3: CASSLGQAIGLGYTF; V: TRBV5-1; J: TRBJ1-2
CDR3: CASGSGLTPYEQYF; V: TRBV12-3/TRBV12-4; J: TRBJ2-7
CDR3: CSVRDRAADTQYF; V: TRBV29-1; J: TRBJ2-3
CDR3: CASSQDVRVRNEQFF; V: TRBV3-1; J: TRBJ2-1
CDR3: CASSQGDDQPQHF; V: TRBV28; J: TRBJ1-5
CDR3: CSATYSAAQTQYF; V: TRBV20-1; J: TRBJ2-5